This TCR beta chain was sequenced in a study of T cells in Graves' hyperthyroidism and ophthalmopathy. General study points: By a 13 V-J model, ophthalmopathy was set apart from stable hyperthyroidism. Blood samples included most of the expanded thyroid clonotypes exceeding 0.001. Model-based prediction identified ophthalmopathy a median roughly 6.1 months prior to its onset.

Germline V gene lookup returns CDR1 MDHEN and CDR2 SYDVKM. The V end was cut by 2 bases, the J end by 0 bases, with 13 bases between. CDR3 length: 16 residues. This clonotype was detected many times. Antigen: not known. The blood specimen was taken at initial hyperthyroidism diagnosis, before any ophthalmopathy symptoms. RNA transcripts were the template for amplifying TCR beta CDR3 regions. The HTBI primer set served for first-round RT-PCR of the TCR CDR3. TCRdb re-analysed the multiplex PCR reads in MiXCR, keeping a single row per CDR3 protein. The data hold approximately 600,000 distinct CDR3 sequences, with approximately 15% observed a single time.

The chain uses TRBV28 and TRBJ1-1; D remains ambiguous. Material for sequencing was blood. The clonotype comes from a woman aged 25 to 39 with Graves' hyperthyroidism that later progressed to Graves' ophthalmopathy. As DNA, the CDR3 is TGTGCCAGCAGTTTAGGGCCAGCCCCCATGAACACTGAAGCTTTCTTT. Protein product: CASSLGPAPMNTEAFF. The variable domain in full, with the rest retrieved from reference TRBV28 and TRBJ1-1, is DVKVTQSSRYLVKRTGEKVFLECVQDMDHENMFWYRQDPGLGLRLIYFSYDVKMKEKGDIPEGYSVSREKKERFSLILESASTNQTSMYLCASSLGPAPMNTEAFFGQGTRLTVV.